The clone carrying this TCR beta chain has at least ten counts. Trimming removed 6 bases from V and 4 bases from J; junction bases left unmatched: 5. The CDR3 is 15 amino acids. Germline loops: CDR1 SGHRS, CDR2 YFSETQ. The data are from a study of T-cell reconstitution after alpha-beta-depleted transplantation in children. The TCRbeta library was prepared with unique molecular identifiers. Each CDR3 protein is one row after TCRdb ran MiXCR on the PCR reads. The sample lists around 70,000 distinct CDR3 sequences, roughly a tenth occurring once. The material sequenced was PBMCs, taken before TCRalphabeta/CD19-depleted stem cell transplant. This TCR was recovered from a boy younger than 18 with acute myeloid leukemia, due to receive a stem cell transplant. The chain combines TRBV5-1 with TRBJ2-6, with 9 bases aligning to TRBD1. In DNA form, the CDR3 reads TGCGCCAGCACCGACAGGGGGACCGGGGCCAACGTCCTGACTTTC. Translating gives CASTDRGTGANVLTF.